The rows below give T cell receptor beta chains drawn from one sample of a study of CD8+CD57+ T cells in acquired aplastic anemia. One entry per CDR3 protein, called by TCRdb with MiXCR from the reads. The sample includes about 220,000 distinct CDR3 sequences, approximately 35% seen only once; the top ten take 1.1%. Sequencing was done on a sample of sorted CD4+, CD8+, or CD8+CD57+ T cells (not recorded which) from PBMCs. These TCRs come from a human donor in good health, serving as a control. The CDR3 runs from the conserved cysteine through the conserved F or W. A D gene is named only where the DNA matches it firmly. For some rows the clone size is stated as once, few or many, or as a class when expanded; others skip it.

v_gene,d_gene,j_gene,abundance,CDR3aa,CDR3nt
TRBV5-8,-,TRBJ1-1,few,CASSLSNMNTEAFF,TGTGCCAGCAGCTTGAGCAACATGAACACTGAAGCTTTCTTT
TRBV3-1,TRBD1,TRBJ2-2,few,CASSQHPGTGGGELFF,TGTGCCAGCAGCCAACATCCCGGGACAGGGGGCGGGGAGCTGTTTTTT
TRBV5-5,-,TRBJ2-7,many,CASSLGRTQGYEQYF,TGTGCCAGCAGCTTGGGCCGAACGCAGGGTTACGAGCAGTACTTC
TRBV10-3,-,TRBJ2-5,-,CAISESQPPGETQYF,TGTGCCATCAGTGAGTCGCAACCCCCTGGAGAGACCCAGTACTTC
TRBV7-9,-,TRBJ2-7,-,CASSLENQGKQYF,TGCGCCAGCAGCTTAGAGAATCAGGGCAAGCAGTACTTC
TRBV4-2,TRBD1,TRBJ2-7,many,CASSQQGQGSYEQYF,TGTGCCAGCAGCCAACAGGGACAGGGGTCCTACGAGCAGTACTTC
TRBV7-8,-,TRBJ1-2,-,CASSLWRQGNYGYTF,TGTGCCAGCAGCTTATGGCGGCAGGGGAACTATGGCTACACCTTC
TRBV12-3/TRBV12-4,-,TRBJ1-5,-,CATQTGYQPQHF,TGTGCCACCCAAACAGGCTATCAGCCCCAGCATTTT
TRBV29-1,-,TRBJ1-5,many,CSVQGGGNQPQHF,TGCAGCGTACAGGGTGGGGGCAATCAGCCCCAGCATTTT
TRBV20-1,-,TRBJ1-1,many,CSGLQRNTEAFF,TGCAGTGGCCTGCAGAGGAACACTGAAGCTTTCTTT
TRBV5-8,TRBD1,TRBJ2-7,-,CASSSQTTGLEQYF,TGTGCCAGCAGCTCACAGACGACAGGGCTCGAGCAGTACTTC
TRBV7-9,-,TRBJ2-7,many,CASSLHYEQYF,TGTGCCAGCAGCCTCCATTACGAGCAGTACTTC